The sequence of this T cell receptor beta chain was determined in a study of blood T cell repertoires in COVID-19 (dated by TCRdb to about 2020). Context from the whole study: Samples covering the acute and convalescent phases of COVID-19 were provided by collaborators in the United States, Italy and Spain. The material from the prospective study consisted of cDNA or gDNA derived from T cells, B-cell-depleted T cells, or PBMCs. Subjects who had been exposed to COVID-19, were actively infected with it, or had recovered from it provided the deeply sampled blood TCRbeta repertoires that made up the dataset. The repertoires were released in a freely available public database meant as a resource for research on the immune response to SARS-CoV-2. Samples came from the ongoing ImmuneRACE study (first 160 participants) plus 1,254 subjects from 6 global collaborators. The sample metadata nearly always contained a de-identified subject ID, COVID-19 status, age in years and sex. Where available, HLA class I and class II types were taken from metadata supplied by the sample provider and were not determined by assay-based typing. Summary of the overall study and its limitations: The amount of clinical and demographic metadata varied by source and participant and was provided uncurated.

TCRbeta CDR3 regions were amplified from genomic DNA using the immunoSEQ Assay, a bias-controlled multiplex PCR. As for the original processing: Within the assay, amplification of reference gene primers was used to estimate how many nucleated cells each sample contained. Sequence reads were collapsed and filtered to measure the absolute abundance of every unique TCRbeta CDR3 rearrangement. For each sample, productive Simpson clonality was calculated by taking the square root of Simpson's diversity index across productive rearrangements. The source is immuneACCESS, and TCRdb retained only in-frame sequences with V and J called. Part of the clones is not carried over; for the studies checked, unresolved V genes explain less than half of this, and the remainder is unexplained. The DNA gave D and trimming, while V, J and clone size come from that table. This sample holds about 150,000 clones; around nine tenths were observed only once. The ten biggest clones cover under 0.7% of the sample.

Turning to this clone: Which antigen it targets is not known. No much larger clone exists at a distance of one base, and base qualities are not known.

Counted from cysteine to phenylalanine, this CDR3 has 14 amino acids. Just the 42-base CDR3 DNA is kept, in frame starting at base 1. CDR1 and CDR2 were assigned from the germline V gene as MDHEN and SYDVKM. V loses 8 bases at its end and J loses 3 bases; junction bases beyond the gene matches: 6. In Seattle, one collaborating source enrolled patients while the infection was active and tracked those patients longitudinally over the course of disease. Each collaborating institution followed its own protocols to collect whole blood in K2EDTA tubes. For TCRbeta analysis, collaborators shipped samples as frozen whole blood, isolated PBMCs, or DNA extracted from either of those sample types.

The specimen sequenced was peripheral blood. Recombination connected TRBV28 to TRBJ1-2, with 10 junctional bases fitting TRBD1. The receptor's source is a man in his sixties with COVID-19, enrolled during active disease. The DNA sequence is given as TGTGCCAGCTTGGGGACAGGGGTTTACTATGGCTACACCTTC. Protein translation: CASLGTGVYYGYTF.